In this sample, the clone carrying this T cell receptor beta chain turned up many times. Its specificity is unknown. These data come from a study of T-cell reconstitution after alpha-beta-depleted transplantation in children. The library targeted TCRbeta and was prepared with unique molecular identifiers. Via MiXCR, TCRdb re-called the PCR reads, giving one row per CDR3 protein. The sample contains around 670,000 distinct CDR3 sequences, about an eighth of which appear only once. General observations from the study: In patients about two months after transplant, alpha-beta T cells reportedly arose from several hundred expanded graft clones. Recipient T cells and thymic progenitors that survived gave rise to the high TCRbeta diversity observed at day 60 in some patients. It was newly produced T cells that mostly accounted for T-cell counts and diversity one year after transplant.

CDR1 and CDR2 from the germline V gene are SQVTM and ANQGSEA. The V end was cut by 6 bases, the J end by 11 bases, with 16 bases between. This CDR3 comprises 11 residues. Sequenced material: PBMCs, taken before TCRalphabeta/CD19-depleted stem cell transplant. This TCR was sampled from a girl aged 2-9 years with congenital amegakaryocytic thrombocytopenia, due to receive a stem cell transplant. The gene calls are TRBV29-1 and TRBJ1-1; D is undetermined. The CDR3 protein is CSVDDVESAFF. DNA for the CDR3: TGCAGCGTAGACGATGTGGAGTCCGCTTTCTTT.